This TCR beta chain was recorded in a study of T cells after yellow fever vaccination. Study in general: SMART-Seq v4 Ultra Low Input prepared libraries from low-cell fractions. Study-wide results and caveats: After the booster, approximately 96% of CD4 and more than 85% of CD8 primary-response clones were re-detected. On re-exposure, the response was weaker but peaked faster, at day 5 versus 15.

A remark on this clonotype: Its specificity is not known.

V was cut by 5 bases and J by 4 bases, with 9 bases left in between. The germline CDR1 and CDR2 sequences are SEHNR and FQNEAQ (reference sequence). The CDR3 runs to 13 residues. The study made its TCR cDNA through 5'RACE template switching. That step introduced a universal primer site along with UMIs. TCRdb reanalysed the 5' RACE reads using MiXCR and keeps one entry per CDR3 protein. The repertoire includes fewer than 500,000 distinct CDR3 sequences, 18% of them detected once, and 18% sits in the top ten. The sample in question was PBMCs, obtained before the yellow fever booster vaccination. The chain carries TRBV7-9 and TRBJ2-1; D not resolved. The receptor's source is a man aged 18 to 29 who received the YFV17D yellow fever vaccine. CDR3 sequence: CASSVPRYNEQFF. In nucleotides, the CDR3 is TGTGCCAGCAGCGTACCGAGATACAATGAGCAGTTCTTC.